This T cell receptor beta chain was recorded in a study of OX40 agonist ivuxolimab in advanced cancers. About the study: An agonistic human IgG2 monoclonal antibody against OX40 (CD134) was given. Participants, 82.7% male, averaged roughly 59 years of age, ranging from roughly 20 to 80. Notes on the study in general: Antigen specificity remained undetermined for the expanded peripheral T cells.

On this clone itself: The antigen remains unidentified.

Here immunoSEQ multiplex PCR was the method, and the copy in TCRdb shows in-frame clones only, minus some. This table has about 100,000 clones, approximately 90% appearing once. CDR1 and CDR2 (germline): SGHTA, FQGTGA. The CDR3 is 14 residues long. Trimming took 2 bases from V and 1 from J, leaving 8 bases between them. The specimen comprised CD4+ or CD8+ T cells sorted from blood, sampled in a trial of the OX40 agonist ivuxolimab. The sequence was collected from an adult with an advanced solid tumor such as melanoma, head and neck, liver or kidney cancer. This chain uses TRBV7-3 with TRBJ1-1; no reliable D call. The CDR3 coding sequence is TGTGCCAGCAGCTTAGTGGCTCAGAACACTGAAGCTTTCTTT. Its translation is CASSLVAQNTEAFF.